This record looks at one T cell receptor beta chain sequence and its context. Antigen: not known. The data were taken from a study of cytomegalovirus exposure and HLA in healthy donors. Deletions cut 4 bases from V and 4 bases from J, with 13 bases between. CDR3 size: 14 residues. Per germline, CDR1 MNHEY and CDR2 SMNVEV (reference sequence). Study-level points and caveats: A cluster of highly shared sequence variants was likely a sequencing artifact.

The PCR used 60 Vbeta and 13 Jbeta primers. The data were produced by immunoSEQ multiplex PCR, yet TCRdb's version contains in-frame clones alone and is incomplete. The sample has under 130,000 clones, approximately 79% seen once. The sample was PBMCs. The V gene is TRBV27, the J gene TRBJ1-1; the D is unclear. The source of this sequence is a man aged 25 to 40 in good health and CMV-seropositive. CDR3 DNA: TGTGCCAGCAGTTCGGGAGGATCTAGCACTGAAGCTTTCTTT. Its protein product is CASSSGGSSTEAFF.